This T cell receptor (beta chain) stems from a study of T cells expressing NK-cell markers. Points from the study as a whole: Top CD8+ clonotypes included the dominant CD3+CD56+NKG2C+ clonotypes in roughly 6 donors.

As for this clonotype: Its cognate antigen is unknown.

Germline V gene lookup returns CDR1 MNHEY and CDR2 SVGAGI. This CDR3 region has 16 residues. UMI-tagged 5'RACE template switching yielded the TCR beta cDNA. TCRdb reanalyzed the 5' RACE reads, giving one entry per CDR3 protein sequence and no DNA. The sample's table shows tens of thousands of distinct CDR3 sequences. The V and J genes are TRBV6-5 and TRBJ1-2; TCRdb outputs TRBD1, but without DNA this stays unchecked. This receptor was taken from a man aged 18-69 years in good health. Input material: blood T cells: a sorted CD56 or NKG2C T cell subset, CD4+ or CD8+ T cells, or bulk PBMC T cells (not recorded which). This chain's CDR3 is CASSRTGVTSNYGYTF.